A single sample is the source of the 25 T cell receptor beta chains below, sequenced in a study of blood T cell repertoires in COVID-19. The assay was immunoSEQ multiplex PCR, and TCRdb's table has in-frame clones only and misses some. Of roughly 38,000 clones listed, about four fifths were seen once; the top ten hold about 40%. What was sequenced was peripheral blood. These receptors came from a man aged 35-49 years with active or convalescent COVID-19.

CDR3 in amino acids: CASSLNINEQFF. CDR3 in DNA: TGTGCCAGCAGCTTAAACATCAATGAGCAGTTCTTC. The rearrangement uses TRBV7-3 and TRBJ2-1; D uncertain. This CDR3 comprises 12 residues. Germline V gives CDR1 SGHTA, CDR2 FQGTGA. V shed 1 base and J shed 6 bases, with 4 bases lying between them.

In DNA form, the CDR3 reads TGTGCCAGCACGTTGGCAGGGGGGAACTCTGGAAACACCATATATTTT. Its protein is CASTLAGGNSGNTIYF. The chain uses TRBV2 and TRBJ1-3, with 7 bases identical to TRBD1. The CDR3 runs 16 residues. Germline CDR1 SNHLY, CDR2 FYNNEI. J was trimmed by 0 bases and V by 7 bases; bases with no gene match: 9. Full variable domain (rest looked up from reference TRBV2 and TRBJ1-3): EPEVTQTPSHQVTQMGQEVILRCVPISNHLYFYWYRQILGQKVEFLVSFYNNEISEKSEIFDDQFSVERPDGSNFTLKIRSTKLEDSAMYFCASTLAGGNSGNTIYFGEGSWLTVV.

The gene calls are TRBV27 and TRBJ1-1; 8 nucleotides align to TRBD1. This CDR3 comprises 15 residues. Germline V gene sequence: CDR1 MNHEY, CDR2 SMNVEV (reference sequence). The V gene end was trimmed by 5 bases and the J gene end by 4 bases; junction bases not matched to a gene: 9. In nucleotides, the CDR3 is TGTGCCAGCAGTCCTCGACAGGGGTTCTTCACTGAAGCTTTCTTT. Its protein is CASSPRQGFFTEAFF.

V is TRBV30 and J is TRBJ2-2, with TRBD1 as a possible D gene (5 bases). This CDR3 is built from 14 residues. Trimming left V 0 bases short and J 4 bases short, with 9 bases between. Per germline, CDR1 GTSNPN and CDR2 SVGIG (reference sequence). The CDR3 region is CAWSVKGITGELFF. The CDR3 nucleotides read TGTGCCTGGAGTGTAAAGGGGATCACCGGGGAGCTGTTTTTT.

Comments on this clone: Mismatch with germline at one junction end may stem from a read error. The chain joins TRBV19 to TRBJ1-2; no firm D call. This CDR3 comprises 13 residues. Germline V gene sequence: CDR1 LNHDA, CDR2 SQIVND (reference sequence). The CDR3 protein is CASSMGVSTADFF. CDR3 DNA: TGTGCCAGTAGTATGGGAGTTAGTACTGCGGATTTCTTC.

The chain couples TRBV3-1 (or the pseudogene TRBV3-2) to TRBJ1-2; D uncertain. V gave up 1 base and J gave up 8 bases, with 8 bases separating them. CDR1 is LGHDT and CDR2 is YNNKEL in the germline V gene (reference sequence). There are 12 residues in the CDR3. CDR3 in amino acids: CASSQGPTGYTF. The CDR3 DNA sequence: TGTGCCAGCAGCCAAGGCCCTACGGGCTACACCTTC.

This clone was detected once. CDR3 sequence: CASSWGQGSNQPQHF. CDR3 nucleotide sequence: TGTGCCAGCAGCTGGGGACAGGGAAGCAATCAGCCCCAGCATTTT. The genes are TRBV7-2 and TRBJ1-5; TRBD1 matches 9 bases. Germline CDR1 and CDR2: SGHTA and FQGNSA. CDR3 length: 15 amino acids. The trim removed 4 bases at V and 1 base at J, leaving 2 bases unmatched.

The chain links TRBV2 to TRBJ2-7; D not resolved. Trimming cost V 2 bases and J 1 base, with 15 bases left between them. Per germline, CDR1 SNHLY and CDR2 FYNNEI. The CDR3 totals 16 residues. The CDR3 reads CASSELATNWSYEQYF. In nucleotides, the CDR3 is TGTGCCAGCAGTGAATTGGCCACGAATTGGTCCTACGAGCAGTACTTC.

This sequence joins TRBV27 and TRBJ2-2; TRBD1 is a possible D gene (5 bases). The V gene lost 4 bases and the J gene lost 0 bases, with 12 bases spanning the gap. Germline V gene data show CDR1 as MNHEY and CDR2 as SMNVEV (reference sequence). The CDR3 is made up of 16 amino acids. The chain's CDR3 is CASSSTAQTNTGELFF. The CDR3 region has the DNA TGTGCCAGCAGTTCGACAGCACAAACGAACACCGGGGAGCTGTTTTTT.

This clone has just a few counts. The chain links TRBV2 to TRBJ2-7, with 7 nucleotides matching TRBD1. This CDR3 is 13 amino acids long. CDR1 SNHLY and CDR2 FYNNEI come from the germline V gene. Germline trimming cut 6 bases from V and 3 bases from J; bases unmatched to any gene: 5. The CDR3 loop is CASSTGQYYEQYF. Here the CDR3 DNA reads TGTGCCAGCAGCACGGGACAGTACTACGAGCAGTACTTC.

The CDR3 loop reads CASSLAGRGTDTQYF. The CDR3 coding sequence is TGCGCCAGCAGCTTGGCCGGGAGGGGCACAGATACGCAGTATTTT. V and J are TRBV5-1 and TRBJ2-3; 8 bases agree with TRBD2. This CDR3 comprises 15 residues. In germline, CDR1 is SGHRS, CDR2 YFSETQ. V shed 0 bases and J 1 base; nucleotides not matched to a gene: 1.

CDR3 amino acids: CASSQDKEGMNTEAFF. The CDR3 bases are TGTGCCAGCAGCCAAGATAAGGAGGGAATGAACACTGAAGCTTTCTTT. This chain uses TRBV3-1 (or the pseudogene TRBV3-2) with TRBJ1-1; D gene ambiguous. Germline CDR1 is LGHDT and CDR2 is YNNKEL (reference sequence). The CDR3 covers 16 residues. Deletions cut 0 bases from V and 0 bases from J, with 11 bases between.

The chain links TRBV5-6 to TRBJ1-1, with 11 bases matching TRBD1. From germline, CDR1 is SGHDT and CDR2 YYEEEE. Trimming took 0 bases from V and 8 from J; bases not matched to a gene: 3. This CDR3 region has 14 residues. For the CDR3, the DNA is TGTGCCAGCAGCTTGGGGACAGGGGGCGAAGAAGCTTTCTTT. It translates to CASSLGTGGEEAFF.

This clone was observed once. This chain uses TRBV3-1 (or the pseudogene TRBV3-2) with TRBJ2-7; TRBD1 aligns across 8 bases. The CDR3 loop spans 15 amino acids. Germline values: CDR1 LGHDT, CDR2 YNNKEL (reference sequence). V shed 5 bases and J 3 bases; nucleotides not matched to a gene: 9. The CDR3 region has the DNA TGTGCCAGCAGCGGACCCGGGACAGGTCACTACGAGCAGTACTTC. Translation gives CASSGPGTGHYEQYF.

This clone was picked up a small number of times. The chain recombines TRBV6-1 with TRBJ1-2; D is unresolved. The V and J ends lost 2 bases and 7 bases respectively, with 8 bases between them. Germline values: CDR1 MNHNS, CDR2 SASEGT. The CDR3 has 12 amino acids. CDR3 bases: TGTGCCAGCAGTGAACCCGGGAGTGGCTACACCTTC. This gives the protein CASSEPGSGYTF.

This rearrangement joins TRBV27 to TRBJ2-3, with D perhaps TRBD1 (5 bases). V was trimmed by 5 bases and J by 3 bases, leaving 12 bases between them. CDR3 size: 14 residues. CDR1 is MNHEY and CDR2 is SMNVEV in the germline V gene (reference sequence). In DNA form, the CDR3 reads TGTGCCAGCAGTGTCCAGCAGGGTACAGATACGCAGTATTTT. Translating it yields CASSVQQGTDTQYF.

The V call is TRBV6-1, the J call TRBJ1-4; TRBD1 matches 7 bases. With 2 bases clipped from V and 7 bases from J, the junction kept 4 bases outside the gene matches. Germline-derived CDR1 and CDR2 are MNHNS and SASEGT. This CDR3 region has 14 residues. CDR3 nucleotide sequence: TGTGCCAGCAGTGAAATCAGGGGGATTGAAAAACTGTTTTTT. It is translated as CASSEIRGIEKLFF.

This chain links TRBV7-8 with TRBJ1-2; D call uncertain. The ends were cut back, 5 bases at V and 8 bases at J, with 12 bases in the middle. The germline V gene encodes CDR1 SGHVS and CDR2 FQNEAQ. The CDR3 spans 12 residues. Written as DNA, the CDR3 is TGTGCCAGCAGCAGAAGGACTGAAGGCTACACCTTC. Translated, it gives CASSRRTEGYTF.

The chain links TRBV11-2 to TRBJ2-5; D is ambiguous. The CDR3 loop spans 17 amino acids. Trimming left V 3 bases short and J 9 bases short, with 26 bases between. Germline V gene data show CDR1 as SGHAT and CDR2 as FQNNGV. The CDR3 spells CASSFKSHVPVAVAQYF. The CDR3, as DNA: TGTGCCAGCAGCTTTAAATCACATGTCCCCGTCGCGGTCGCCCAGTACTTC.

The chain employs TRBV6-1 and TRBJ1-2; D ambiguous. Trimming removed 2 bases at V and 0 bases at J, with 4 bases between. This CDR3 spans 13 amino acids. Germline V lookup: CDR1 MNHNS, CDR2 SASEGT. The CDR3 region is CASSERANYGYTF. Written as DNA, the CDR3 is TGTGCCAGCAGTGAAAGAGCTAACTATGGCTACACCTTC.

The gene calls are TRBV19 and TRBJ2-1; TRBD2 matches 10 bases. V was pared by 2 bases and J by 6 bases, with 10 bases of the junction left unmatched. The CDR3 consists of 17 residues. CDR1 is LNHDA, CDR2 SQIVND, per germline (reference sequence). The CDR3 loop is CASSIYSLAGASNEQFF. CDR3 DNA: TGTGCCAGTAGTATATATTCGCTAGCGGGGGCCTCCAATGAGCAGTTCTTC.

The CDR3 sequence: CASSFIGTSGYEQYF. DNA for the CDR3: TGTGCCAGCAGCTTCATAGGGACTAGCGGCTACGAGCAGTACTTC. This chain uses TRBV6-2 or TRBV6-3 with TRBJ2-7, with TRBD2 matching 11 bases. The V gene's germline CDR1 is MNHEY and CDR2 SVGEGT. The CDR3 has 15 residues. V dropped 6 bases and J dropped 3; count of bases not matched to a gene: 7.

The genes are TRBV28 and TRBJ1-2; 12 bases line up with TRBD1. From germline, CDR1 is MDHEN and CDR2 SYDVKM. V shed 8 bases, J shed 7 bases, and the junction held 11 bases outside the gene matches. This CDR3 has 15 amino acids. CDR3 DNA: TGTGCCAGCGCGGGACAGGGGGCTCCTTGGGGTGGCTACACCTTC. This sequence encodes CASAGQGAPWGGYTF.

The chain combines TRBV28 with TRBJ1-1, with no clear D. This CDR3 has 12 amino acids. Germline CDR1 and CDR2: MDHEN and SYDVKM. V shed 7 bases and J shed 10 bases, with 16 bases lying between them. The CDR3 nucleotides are TGTGCCAGCATCTCGCCAGGACTGTCAGCTTTCTTT. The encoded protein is CASISPGLSAFF.

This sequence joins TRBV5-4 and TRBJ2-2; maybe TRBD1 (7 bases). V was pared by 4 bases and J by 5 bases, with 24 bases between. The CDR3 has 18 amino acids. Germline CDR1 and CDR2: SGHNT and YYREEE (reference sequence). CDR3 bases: TGTGCCAGCAGCACGGCCCGGGACAGTAGGGGGAGGACCGGGGAGCTGTTTTTT. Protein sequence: CASSTARDSRGRTGELFF.